This T cell receptor beta chain originates from a study of T cell responses to AZD1222 COVID-19 vaccine. Findings of the study overall: Unmutated variant regions are reportedly targeted by nearly half of spike-specific TCRs. At baseline, seropositivity was found in only 6 or 7 AZD1222 recipients.

Here immunoSEQ multiplex PCR was the method, and the copy in TCRdb shows in-frame clones only, minus some. Seen here are about 170,000 clones, more than 80% observed once, and the top ten hold approximately 3.9%. Of note for this clone: Antigen unknown.

Germline trimming cut 9 bases from V and 5 bases from J; bases unmatched to any gene: 9. The V gene's germline CDR1 is SNHLY and CDR2 FYNNEI. The CDR3 length is 13 residues. The receptor was isolated from an adult in good health. V usage is TRBV2 and J usage is TRBJ1-2; 7 bases fit TRBD1. The sequencing used peripheral blood, collected on day 0 of AZD1222 vaccination. The CDR3 protein is CARKTGAEYGYTF. CDR3 nucleotide sequence: TGTGCCAGGAAAACAGGGGCCGAGTATGGCTACACCTTC.